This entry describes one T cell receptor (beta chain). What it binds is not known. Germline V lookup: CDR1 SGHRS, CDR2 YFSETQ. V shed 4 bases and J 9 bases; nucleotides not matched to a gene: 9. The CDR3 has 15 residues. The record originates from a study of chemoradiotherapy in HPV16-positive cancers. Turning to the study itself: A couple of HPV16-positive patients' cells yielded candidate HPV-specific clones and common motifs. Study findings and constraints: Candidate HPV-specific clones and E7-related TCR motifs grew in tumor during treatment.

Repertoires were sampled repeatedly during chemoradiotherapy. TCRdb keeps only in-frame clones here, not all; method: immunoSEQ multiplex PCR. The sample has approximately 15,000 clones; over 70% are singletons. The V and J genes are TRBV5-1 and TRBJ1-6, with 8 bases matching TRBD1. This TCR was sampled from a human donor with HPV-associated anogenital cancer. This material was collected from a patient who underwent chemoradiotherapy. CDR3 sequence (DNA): TGCGCCAGCAGCCAAGACAGGGGAGGTAGTTCACCCCTCCACTTT. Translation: CASSQDRGGSSPLHF.